This passage covers 8 T cell receptor beta chains from one sample sequenced in a study of blood T cell repertoires in COVID-19. The data were produced by immunoSEQ multiplex PCR, yet TCRdb's version contains in-frame clones alone and is incomplete. Of approximately 310,000 clones in the sample, 85% were seen once. The sample comprised PBMCs or T cells enriched from blood (not recorded which). The receptors derive from a woman aged 30 to 39 who had been exposed to COVID-19.

The rearrangement joins TRBV7-2 to TRBJ2-7; 8 nucleotides agree with TRBD2. J lost 4 bases, V lost 5 bases, and 13 bases had no gene match. Germline V gives CDR1 SGHTA, CDR2 FQGNSA. The CDR3 length is 16 residues. CDR3 coding DNA: TGTGCCAGCAGCCCCCGGGGGGGCTTTCAATCTTACGAGCAGTACTTC. Translation gives CASSPRGGFQSYEQYF.

The rearrangement uses TRBV7-6 and TRBJ2-2, with 9 bases that match TRBD1. The trim removed 5 bases at V and 5 bases at J, leaving 12 bases unmatched. The CDR3 is 17 residues long. Per the germline V gene, CDR1 is SGHVS and CDR2 is FNYEAQ. The CDR3 loop is CASSERGVTGGTGELFF. CDR3 sequence (DNA): TGTGCCAGCAGCGAACGTGGGGTGACAGGGGGAACCGGGGAGCTGTTTTTT.

The chain links TRBV4-1 to TRBJ2-5, with no clear D. Trimming cost V 7 bases and J 4 bases, with 13 bases left between them. CDR1 and CDR2 (germline): MGHRA, YSYEKL. The CDR3 sequence is 13 residues long. CDR3 DNA: TGCGCCAGCAAACAAGGAGACGGAGAGACCCAGTACTTC. Translation gives CASKQGDGETQYF.

The V call is TRBV27, the J call TRBJ2-7; maybe TRBD2 (6 bases). V gave up 5 bases and J gave up 4 bases, with 15 bases separating them. This CDR3 region has 14 residues. CDR1 and CDR2 (germline): MNHEY, SMNVEV (reference sequence). The CDR3 region has the DNA TGTGCCAGCAGTCTCACACTGGGGGGATACGAGCAGTACTTC. Translated, it gives CASSLTLGGYEQYF.

The DNA of the CDR3 is TGTGCCAGCACCCAGGACACACTAATTAACTATGGCTACACCTTC. Residues: CASTQDTLINYGYTF. This chain joins TRBV28 and TRBJ1-2; TRBD1 is a possible D gene (5 bases). The CDR3 is 15 amino acids. V was clipped by 7 bases and J by 1 base, with 16 bases between them. CDR1 and CDR2 (germline): MDHEN, SYDVKM.

This chain joins TRBV30 and TRBJ1-6; D may be TRBD1 (6 bases). Per the germline V gene, CDR1 is GTSNPN and CDR2 is SVGIG (reference sequence). The CDR3 runs 16 residues. V lost 4 bases to trimming and J lost 0 bases, with 13 bases between them. The DNA for the CDR3 is TGTGCCTGGACCAGGGGAACGAACTCCTATAATTCACCCCTCCACTTT. It translates to CAWTRGTNSYNSPLHF. The whole variable domain, filled in from reference TRBV30 and TRBJ1-6, reads SQTIHQWPATLVQPVGSPLSLECTVEGTSNPNLYWYRQAAGRGLQLLFYSVGIGQISSEVPQNLSASRPQDRQFILSSKKLLLSDSGFYLCAWTRGTNSYNSPLHFGNGTRLTVT.

The chain combines TRBV7-8 with TRBJ1-5, with TRBD1 matching 9 bases. In germline, CDR1 is SGHVS, CDR2 FQNEAQ. There are 15 residues in the CDR3. The trim removed 2 bases at V and 5 bases at J, leaving 4 bases unmatched. CDR3 amino acids: CASSLSRTGDQPQHF. Written as DNA, the CDR3 is TGTGCCAGCAGCTTATCTCGGACAGGGGATCAGCCCCAGCATTTT.

Worth noting for this clone: This sample includes further DNA sequences coding for the same CDR3. The chain couples TRBV30 to TRBJ1-2, with D perhaps TRBD1 (5 bases). The CDR3 is made up of 13 amino acids. Germline-derived CDR1 and CDR2 are GTSNPN and SVGIG (reference sequence). The V end was cut by 1 base, the J end by 5 bases, with 11 bases between. CDR3 residues: CAWSETGEYGYTF. CDR3 nucleotide sequence: TGTGCCTGGAGTGAGACGGGGGAGTATGGCTACACCTTC. The full variable domain, rest sourced from reference TRBV30 and TRBJ1-2, is SQTIHQWPATLVQPVGSPLSLECTVEGTSNPNLYWYRQAAGRGLQLLFYSVGIGQISSEVPQNLSASRPQDRQFILSSKKLLLSDSGFYLCAWSETGEYGYTFGSGTRLTVV.